This T cell receptor beta chain is from a study of OX40 agonist ivuxolimab in advanced cancers. The study's findings and limits: Averaged across samples, CD8+ T cells carried more expanded clones than CD4+ did.

Libraries were prepared by immunoSEQ multiplex PCR; TCRdb keeps only in-frame clonotypes and omits some of them. The table has tens of thousands of clones, more than 70% seen once. There are 15 residues in the CDR3. Trimming took 0 bases from V and 2 from J; bases not matched to a gene: 6. The germline gives CDR1 GTSNPN, CDR2 SVGIG (reference sequence). On this clone itself: Its specificity is not known.

Material: CD4+ or CD8+ T cells sorted from blood, obtained in a trial of the OX40 agonist ivuxolimab. The V gene is TRBV30, the J gene TRBJ2-5, with TRBD1 matching 7 bases. The origin of this receptor is an adult with an advanced solid tumor such as melanoma, head and neck, liver or kidney cancer. The CDR3 nucleotides read TGTGCCTGGAGTGTAGGGACAGCCCCACAAGAGACCCAGTACTTC. It is translated as CAWSVGTAPQETQYF. Drawing the rest from reference TRBV30 and TRBJ2-5, the complete variable domain is SQTIHQWPATLVQPVGSPLSLECTVEGTSNPNLYWYRQAAGRGLQLLFYSVGIGQISSEVPQNLSASRPQDRQFILSSKKLLLSDSGFYLCAWSVGTAPQETQYFGPGTRLLVL.